This TCR beta chain was sequenced for a study of blood T cells in healthy people across ages. Findings of the study overall: Reliance upon unsorted PBMCs precluded definitive naive versus antigen-experienced comparison. Estimates based on one million T cells were treated as lower bounds. Long-lived and aged donors differed, with more naive CD4+ cells and higher diversity in the long-lived.

Isolation yielded PBMCs, at least 6 million per sample, in every case. Unmatched junction bases numbered 10, after V lost 5 bases and J lost 1 base. The CDR3 spans 17 residues. Germline assignment: CDR1 DFQATT and CDR2 SNEGSKA (reference sequence). Together with a sample-barcoded 5' primer, a J-beta primer mix was included in a second PCR lasting about 7 to 11 cycles. TCRdb used MiXCR to reprocess the 5' RACE reads, holding one entry per CDR3 protein. Of around 580,000 distinct CDR3 sequences detected, around half appear once; the ten largest clones hold 20% to 25%. This clonotype has more than one count but fewer than ten. Antigen: not known.

The rearrangement joins TRBV20-1 to TRBJ2-6; TRBD1 matches 8 bases. Sequencing input: blood. This TCR came from a man older than 75 in good health. The CDR3 DNA is TGCAGTGCTCCCGCTCAGACAGGGGTTTCTGGGGCCAACGTCCTGACTTTC. Translated, it gives CSAPAQTGVSGANVLTF.